These 24 T cell receptor beta chains share one sample of origin, sequenced in a study of blood T cell repertoires in COVID-19 (dated by TCRdb to the early 2020s). The library was obtained by the immunoSEQ multiplex PCR assay. Sourced from immuneACCESS, this table was stored by TCRdb with only in-frame sequences that have V and J called. A share of the clones is absent; for the studies checked, an unresolved V gene accounts for under half, and the remainder has no known explanation. The sample has some 300,000 clones on record, 75% to 90% of them singletons. The ten largest clonotypes hold over 8% of the sample. The sample taken for sequencing was PBMCs or T cells enriched from blood (not recorded which). These receptors all stem from a woman aged 40 to 50 who had recovered from COVID-19.

The rearrangement joins TRBV16 to TRBJ2-3; 8 bases fit TRBD2. Germline trimming cut 3 bases from V and 2 bases from J; bases unmatched to any gene: 10. Germline loops: CDR1 KGHSY, CDR2 FQNENV. The CDR3 has 17 residues. Written as DNA, the CDR3 is TGTGCCAGCAGCCATGGCGGGAGGCGGACTAACACAGATACGCAGTATTTT. Translated: CASSHGGRRTNTDTQYF.

The V gene is TRBV10-3, the J gene TRBJ2-7; TRBD2 matches 11 bases. This CDR3 contains 14 residues. CDR1 is ENHRY and CDR2 is SYGVKD in the germline V gene. The V and J ends lost 10 bases and 4 bases, in that order; junction bases with no gene match: 9. The CDR3 reads CATLDGTSGYEQYF. The CDR3 DNA is TGTGCCACCCTCGATGGGACTAGCGGATACGAGCAGTACTTC.

V usage is TRBV12-1 and J usage is TRBJ2-7; the table's D call TRBD2 went unverified against the DNA. TRBV12-1 counts as a pseudogene. This CDR3 contains 15 residues. This chain's CDR3 is CASSSGLASSYEQYF. The CDR3 DNA is TGTGCCAGCAGCTCTGGACTTGCAAGCTCCTACGAGCAGTACTTC.

The gene calls are TRBV9 and TRBJ1-3; possible D gene TRBD1, 6 bases. The CDR3 consists of 16 residues. Germline CDR1 SGDLS, CDR2 YYNGEE. Between the trimmed V and J ends, which lost 4 bases and 3 bases, there was a span of 17 bases. The CDR3 reads CASSSDATGNGNTIYF. Here the CDR3 DNA reads TGTGCCAGCAGCTCCGATGCTACAGGGAATGGAAACACCATATATTTT.

This clone was observed many times. This CDR3 is CASSLQGGGMAQYF. The CDR3 nucleotides read TGTGCCAGCAGCCTACAGGGCGGGGGTATGGCCCAGTACTTC. The rearrangement joins TRBV3-1 (or the pseudogene TRBV3-2) to TRBJ2-5; possibly TRBD2 for D (7 bases). Germline CDR1 is LGHDT and CDR2 is YNNKEL (reference sequence). CDR3 size: 14 residues. V lost 4 bases, J lost 9 bases, and 18 bases lay in between.

This chain uses TRBV7-9 with TRBJ1-2, with D possibly being TRBD1 (6 bases). CDR1 is SEHNR and CDR2 is FQNEAQ in the germline V gene (reference sequence). The V gene lost 5 bases and the J gene lost 8 bases, with 21 bases spanning the gap. The CDR3 consists of 15 residues. CDR3 sequence (DNA): TGTGCCAGCAGCCAAACCTTTTCAGGGGAAAGGGGCTACACCTTC. It yields the protein CASSQTFSGERGYTF.

The J gene is TRBJ2-7, the V gene TRBV27, with 9 bases fitting TRBD2. In germline, CDR1 is MNHEY, CDR2 SMNVEV (reference sequence). Losses at the gene ends were 3 bases for V and 2 bases for J; bases not matched to a gene: 2. CDR3 length: 14 amino acids. The CDR3 nucleotides are TGTGCCAGCAGTTTCGGCGGGAGGGCCTACGAGCAGTACTTC. This encodes CASSFGGRAYEQYF.

The V call is TRBV11-3, the J call TRBJ1-2; D possibly corresponds to TRBD1 (5 bases). CDR1 and CDR2 from the germline V gene are SGHNT and YENEEA. This CDR3 is 13 amino acids long. Deletions cut 5 bases from V and 12 bases from J, with 19 bases between. CDR3 DNA sequence: TGTGCCAGCAGCAAGTTCTACGGGGGTTCGGACACCTTC. This gives the protein CASSKFYGGSDTF.

The chain links TRBV4-3 to TRBJ1-6, with TRBD1 as a possible D gene (6 bases). Trimming removed 0 bases from V and 6 bases from J, with 12 bases in between. The V gene's germline CDR1 is LGHNA and CDR2 YSLEER. CDR3 length: 16 residues. The CDR3, as DNA: TGCGCCAGCAGCCAAGACCGAGGGGGGGGTAATTCACCCCTCCACTTT. Protein: CASSQDRGGGNSPLHF.

V usage is TRBV3-1 (or the pseudogene TRBV3-2) and J usage is TRBJ1-1; D is possibly TRBD1 (5 bases). CDR1 is LGHDT, CDR2 YNNKEL, per germline (reference sequence). CDR3 length: 15 residues. V was shortened by 2 bases and J by 1 base, with 11 bases between the two germline ends. The CDR3 here is CASSQSGGGNTEAFF. The DNA for the CDR3 is TGTGCCAGCAGCCAAAGTGGGGGGGGGAACACTGAAGCTTTCTTT.

V is TRBV11-2 and J is TRBJ2-5; 11 bases fit TRBD2. The CDR3 is made up of 14 amino acids. Losses at the gene ends were 5 bases for V and 3 bases for J; bases not matched to a gene: 2. Germline values: CDR1 SGHAT, CDR2 FQNNGV. The CDR3 sequence: CASSPLAGEETQYF. CDR3 nucleotide sequence: TGTGCCAGCAGCCCACTAGCGGGGGAAGAGACCCAGTACTTC.

The rearrangement links TRBV7-2 to TRBJ2-7; 12 bases are a match to TRBD2. The CDR3 has 17 amino acids. Trimming took 4 bases from V and 5 from J; bases not matched to a gene: 12. Germline assignment: CDR1 SGHTA and CDR2 FQGNSA. The CDR3 DNA reads as TGTGCCAGCAGCTCGCTTTGGGGGACTAGCGGGCTCCACGAGCAGTACTTC. Its translation: CASSSLWGTSGLHEQYF.

The chain joins TRBV7-2 to TRBJ1-4; TRBD1 might be the D (5 bases). The CDR3 spans 14 residues. The germline V gene has CDR1 SGHTA and CDR2 FQGNSA. Trimming removed 1 base at V and 8 bases at J, with 11 bases between. The CDR3 sequence is CASSLGREGEKLFF. The DNA of the CDR3 is TGTGCCAGCAGCTTAGGCAGGGAGGGCGAAAAACTGTTTTTT.

The chain recombines TRBV7-8 with TRBJ1-3; D perhaps matches TRBD1 (5 bases). V lost 5 bases and J 0 bases, leaving 17 bases between the germline ends. The CDR3 sequence is 17 residues long. Germline CDR1 and CDR2: SGHVS and FQNEAQ. This chain's CDR3 is CASSPNTGRPSGNTIYF. CDR3 DNA sequence: TGTGCCAGCAGCCCAAATACAGGACGCCCCTCTGGAAACACCATATATTTT.

The rearrangement uses TRBV28 and TRBJ2-1; 8 nucleotides match TRBD1. V was clipped by 2 bases and J by 7 bases; unmatched bases: 13. This CDR3 spans 17 amino acids. From germline, CDR1 is MDHEN and CDR2 SYDVKM. CDR3 protein: CASSLGSGDRKENEQFF. For the CDR3, the DNA is TGTGCCAGCAGTTTAGGTTCGGGGGACAGGAAGGAGAATGAGCAGTTCTTC.

In its sample, this clone was seen a few times. CDR3 region: CASSHGDPNTGELFF. In nucleotides, the CDR3 is TGCGCCAGCAGCCACGGGGATCCGAACACCGGGGAGCTGTTTTTT. The genes are TRBV4-3 and TRBJ2-2, with D perhaps TRBD2 (5 bases). CDR3 length: 15 amino acids. Germline-derived CDR1 and CDR2 are LGHNA and YSLEER. V was clipped by 3 bases and J by 0 bases, with 8 bases between them.

V and J are TRBV24-1 and TRBJ2-3; 11 bases fit TRBD2. V trimming: 4 bases; J trimming: 3 bases; junction bases outside the gene matches: 5. The CDR3 length is 16 residues. Germline V lookup: CDR1 KGHDR, CDR2 SFDVKD. In DNA, the CDR3 is TGTGCCACCAGTGAGCTAGCGGGGGGTCCGACAGATACGCAGTATTTT. Translating gives CATSELAGGPTDTQYF.

Only one count was recorded for this clone. The rearrangement joins TRBV12-3 or TRBV12-4 to TRBJ2-7; D gene ambiguous. The CDR3 totals 12 residues. Trimming took 2 bases from V and 6 from J, leaving 8 bases between them. CDR3 loop: CASSLTFREQYF. The DNA of the CDR3 is TGTGCCAGCAGTTTAACATTCCGCGAGCAGTACTTC.

The J gene is TRBJ1-1, the V gene TRBV20-1, with D perhaps TRBD1 (6 bases). The CDR3 length is 12 residues. In germline, CDR1 is DFQATT, CDR2 SNEGSKA (reference sequence). V shed 3 bases and J shed 6 bases, with 11 bases lying between them. CDR3 loop: CSASTGNSEAFF. CDR3 nucleotides: TGCAGTGCTAGTACAGGGAATTCTGAAGCTTTCTTT.

This clone was seen only a few times. J is TRBJ1-4 and V is TRBV30; D gene unclear. The CDR3 sequence is 13 residues long. Deletions cut 3 bases from V and 5 bases from J, with 10 bases between. Per the germline V gene, CDR1 is GTSNPN and CDR2 is SVGIG (reference sequence). Here the CDR3 reads CAWRGGKNEKLFF. The CDR3 DNA is TGTGCCTGGAGAGGAGGAAAGAATGAAAAACTGTTTTTT.

The rearrangement links TRBV9 to TRBJ2-3, with 9 bases matching TRBD1. The CDR3 sequence is 18 residues long. The germline V gene encodes CDR1 SGDLS and CDR2 YYNGEE. Trimming cost V 4 bases and J 2 bases; bases outside gene matches: 14. In DNA, the CDR3 is TGTGCCAGCAGCATTCCGGGACAGGGCTCGAGGTTCACAGATACGCAGTATTTT. This gives the protein CASSIPGQGSRFTDTQYF.

With respect to this clone: Other DNA sequences in the sample encode the same CDR3. V and J are TRBV18 and TRBJ1-5; tentatively, D is TRBD1 (5 bases). The CDR3 contains 14 residues. CDR1 is KGHSH and CDR2 is LQKENI in the germline V gene. Trimming stripped 3 bases from V and 1 base from J, with 7 bases between. The CDR3 DNA reads as TGTGCCAGCTCACCCGGGGGGAGCAATCAGCCCCAGCATTTT. Its translation is CASSPGGSNQPQHF. Combining the CDR3 with reference TRBV18 and TRBJ1-5 gives the whole variable domain NAGVMQNPRHLVRRRGQEARLRCSPMKGHSHVYWYRQLPEEGLKFMVYLQKENIIDESGMPKERFSAEFPKEGPSILRIQQVVRGDSAAYFCASSPGGSNQPQHFGDGTRLSIL.

This chain uses TRBV4-3 with TRBJ2-3; TRBD2 might be the D (5 bases). The CDR3 spans 15 residues. Germline V lookup: CDR1 LGHNA, CDR2 YSLEER. V lost 4 bases, J lost 6 bases, and 17 bases lay in between. The CDR3 reads CASSPRTVSVDTQYF. The CDR3 bases are TGCGCCAGCAGCCCTAGGACTGTTTCGGTGGATACGCAGTATTTT.

The chain couples TRBV10-3 to TRBJ1-1; possible D gene TRBD1, 6 bases. Germline V gene data show CDR1 as ENHRY and CDR2 as SYGVKD. Deletions cut 3 bases from V and 0 bases from J, with 8 bases between. CDR3 length: 14 amino acids. DNA for the CDR3: TGTGCCATCAGTGATTGGACAGTGAACACTGAAGCTTTCTTT. It encodes CAISDWTVNTEAFF.